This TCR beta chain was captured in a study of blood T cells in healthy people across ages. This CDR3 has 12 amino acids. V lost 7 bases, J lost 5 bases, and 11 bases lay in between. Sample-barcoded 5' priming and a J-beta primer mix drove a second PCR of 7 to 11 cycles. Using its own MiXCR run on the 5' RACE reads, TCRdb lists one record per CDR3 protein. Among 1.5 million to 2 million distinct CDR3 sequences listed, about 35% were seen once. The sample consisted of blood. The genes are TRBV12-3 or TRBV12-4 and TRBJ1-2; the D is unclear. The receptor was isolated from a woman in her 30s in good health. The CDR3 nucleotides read TGTGCCAGCACTGGCAGCCCGTATGGCTACACCTTC. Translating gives CASTGSPYGYTF.